One sample yielded the 28 T cell receptor beta chains listed below, sequenced in a study of human T cells and chemical hapten exposure. TCRdb re-analysed the RACE reads in MiXCR, keeping a single row per CDR3 protein. The sample contains about 97,000 distinct CDR3 sequences, 25% to 35% of which appear only once. The time point is: patch test 3, about 24 weeks after DPC sensitization. Specified treatment: therapeutic diphenylcyclopropenone sensitization with weekly scalp DPC. The sequenced sample was whole blood, obtained in connection with sensitization to the hapten diphenylcyclopropenone (DPC). The receptors were sampled from a man in his forties or fifties with alopecia areata. Some clones in this sample may be carry-over from other donors' samples.

This clonotype was counted between two and nine times. The chain uses TRBV9 and TRBJ2-2, with 9 bases fitting TRBD2. The CDR3 is made up of 17 amino acids. Germline CDR1 and CDR2: SGDLS and YYNGEE. The trim removed 4 bases at V and 3 bases at J, leaving 10 bases unmatched. This CDR3 is CASSLHPIAGDTGELFF. In nucleotides, the CDR3 is TGTGCCAGCAGCCTTCACCCCATAGCGGGAGACACCGGGGAGCTGTTTTTT.

This rearrangement joins TRBV7-2 to TRBJ2-3; 8 nucleotides align to TRBD1. With V trimmed by 5 bases and J by 2 bases, 15 bases remained unmatched. The CDR3 length is 18 residues. Germline assignment: CDR1 SGHTA and CDR2 FQGNSA. This CDR3 is CASSRNTGGFRPTDTQYF. The CDR3 region has the DNA TGTGCCAGCAGCCGAAATACAGGGGGGTTCAGGCCCACAGATACGCAGTATTTT.

The chain links TRBV7-9 to TRBJ2-3, with D tentatively TRBD1 (5 bases). V was cut by 5 bases and J by 6 bases, with 12 bases left in between. The germline V gene has CDR1 SEHNR and CDR2 FQNEAQ (reference sequence). The CDR3 length is 13 residues. The CDR3 DNA reads as TGTGCCAGCAGCCCAGCAGGGTCCGATACGCAGTATTTT. It yields the protein CASSPAGSDTQYF.

V gene TRBV5-1 combines with J gene TRBJ2-3; no clear D. V was clipped by 4 bases and J by 0 bases, with 12 bases between them. Germline V gives CDR1 SGHRS, CDR2 YFSETQ. CDR3 length: 15 amino acids. In nucleotides, the CDR3 is TGCGCCAGCAGCATCAGCGACCCTAGCACAGATACGCAGTATTTT. It yields the protein CASSISDPSTDTQYF.

V gene TRBV14 combines with J gene TRBJ2-7; D gene ambiguous. Germline-derived CDR1 and CDR2 are SGHDN and FVKESK. There are 12 residues in the CDR3. Trimming took 4 bases from V and 7 from J, leaving 11 bases between them. The chain's CDR3 is CASSPTMVEQYF. The CDR3 coding sequence is TGTGCCAGCAGCCCTACCATGGTTGAGCAGTACTTC.

The chain links TRBV18 to TRBJ1-5; D possibly corresponds to TRBD1 (5 bases). The germline CDR1 and CDR2 sequences are KGHSH and LQKENI. The ends were cut back, 1 base at V and 3 bases at J, with 10 bases in the middle. The CDR3 sequence is 15 residues long. The CDR3 region is CASSPRGNDNQPQHF. The CDR3 nucleotides read TGTGCCAGCTCACCACGGGGGAATGACAATCAGCCCCAGCATTTT.

In regard to this clonotype: A much larger clone differs from this one at a single base, so this may be a read error. The chain joins TRBV12-3 or TRBV12-4 to TRBJ2-2; possible D gene TRBD2, 5 bases. CDR3 length: 12 residues. CDR3 sequence reads: CASSFSSGELIF. DNA of the CDR3: TGTGCCAGCAGTTTCTCTTCCGGGGAGCTGATTTTT.

The V gene is TRBV7-9, the J gene TRBJ2-1; perhaps TRBD2 as D (5 bases). The V end lost 5 bases, the J end lost 5 bases, and 13 bases lay between the germline ends. Looked up from germline, CDR1 is SEHNR and CDR2 is FQNEAQ (reference sequence). The CDR3 is 14 residues long. The CDR3 sequence is CASSGRRGNNEQFF. DNA for the CDR3: TGTGCCAGCAGCGGGAGAAGAGGCAACAATGAGCAGTTCTTC.

Many counts were recorded for this clonotype. The V and J genes are TRBV28 and TRBJ2-5; D unresolved. Germline assignment: CDR1 MDHEN and CDR2 SYDVKM. This CDR3 contains 13 residues. With 5 bases removed from V and 1 base from J, the gap between germline ends came to 8 bases. In nucleotides, the CDR3 is TGTGCCAGCAGTAAACAGCTCCAAGAGACCCAGTACTTC. It yields the protein CASSKQLQETQYF.

The J gene is TRBJ2-7, the V gene TRBV5-1; 7 bases align to TRBD2. Germline V gene lookup returns CDR1 SGHRS and CDR2 YFSETQ. CDR3 length: 13 amino acids. The V segment lost 3 bases and the J segment 6 bases; nucleotides outside the gene matches: 6. CDR3 DNA sequence: TGCGCCAGCAGCTCCAGGCCGGGGGGCGAGCAGTACTTC. Translation: CASSSRPGGEQYF.

The V gene is TRBV6-1, the J gene TRBJ2-1; TRBD1 or TRBD2 may be the D gene (5 bases each). The CDR3 extends over 14 amino acids. Trimming removed 1 base from V and 5 bases from J, with 9 bases in between. Germline lookup yields CDR1 MNHNS and CDR2 SASEGT. The CDR3 protein is CASSEGGVNNEQFF. The CDR3 DNA follows: TGTGCCAGCAGTGAAGGAGGGGTAAACAATGAGCAGTTCTTC.

The rearrangement links TRBV20-1 to TRBJ2-1; possible D gene TRBD1, 5 bases. The germline V gene encodes CDR1 DFQATT and CDR2 SNEGSKA (reference sequence). V gave up 0 bases and J gave up 10 bases, with 19 bases separating them. CDR3 length: 15 residues. The CDR3, as DNA: TGCAGTGCTAGAGATCACGGCAGGGTATCGAGGGAGCAGTTCTTC. Translation gives CSARDHGRVSREQFF.

For the CDR3, the DNA is TGTGCCAGCAATTTCGGACTCGGGTTTGGCACAGATACGCAGTATTTT. Encoded protein: CASNFGLGFGTDTQYF. This chain connects TRBV2 to TRBJ2-3; weak D call: TRBD2 (5 bases). Germline CDR1 is SNHLY and CDR2 is FYNNEI. V was pared by 7 bases and J by 1 base, with 18 bases between. This CDR3 is built from 16 residues.

The chain has TRBV2 and TRBJ1-5; TRBD1 might be the D (6 bases). CDR1 and CDR2 (germline): SNHLY, FYNNEI. Trimming cost V 2 bases and J 9 bases, with 11 bases left between them. There are 13 residues in the CDR3. The CDR3 region is CASSENPRGPQHF. Here the CDR3 DNA reads TGTGCCAGCAGTGAAAACCCCAGGGGGCCCCAGCATTTT. The full variable domain, completed using reference TRBV2 and TRBJ1-5, is EPEVTQTPSHQVTQMGQEVILRCVPISNHLYFYWYRQILGQKVEFLVSFYNNEISEKSEIFDDQFSVERPDGSNFTLKIRSTKLEDSAMYFCASSENPRGPQHFGDGTRLSIL.

The chain has TRBV12-3 or TRBV12-4 and TRBJ2-1; 7 positions match TRBD2. The CDR3 covers 15 residues. Unmatched junction bases numbered 13, after V lost 8 bases and J lost 6 bases. The CDR3 nucleotides are TGTGCCAGCGCGTCCGGGGGAGGGCCCGGCAATGAGCAGTTCTTC. Its protein is CASASGGGPGNEQFF.

The chain carries TRBV7-6 and TRBJ2-7, with 9 nucleotides matching TRBD1. This CDR3 contains 15 residues. The V gene end was trimmed by 3 bases and the J gene end by 3 bases; junction bases not matched to a gene: 6. The germline CDR1 and CDR2 sequences are SGHVS and FNYEAQ. CDR3 in amino acids: CASSFGTGPLYEQYF. The CDR3 coding sequence is TGTGCCAGCAGCTTCGGGACAGGGCCCCTCTACGAGCAGTACTTC. The full variable domain, rest sourced from reference TRBV7-6 and TRBJ2-7, is GAGVSQSPRYKVTKRGQDVALRCDPISGHVSLYWYRQALGQGPEFLTYFNYEAQQDKSGLPNDRFSAERPEGSISTLTIQRTEQRDSAMYRCASSFGTGPLYEQYFGPGTRLTVT.

This sequence joins TRBV3-1 and TRBJ2-5; 9 bases map to TRBD2. Germline CDR1 is LGHDT and CDR2 is YNNKEL (reference sequence). J lost 7 bases, V lost 7 bases, and 4 bases had no gene match. This CDR3 comprises 12 residues. CDR3 nucleotides: TGTGCCAGCACGGGACTAGCAGGGACCCAGTACTTC. Translation: CASTGLAGTQYF.

This clonotype has more than one count but fewer than ten. V and J are TRBV7-9 and TRBJ2-7, with TRBD1 matching over 7 bases. Germline CDR1 SEHNR, CDR2 FQNEAQ (reference sequence). The CDR3 is 15 amino acids. Trimming removed 5 bases from V and 2 bases from J; junction bases left unmatched: 9. The CDR3 region is CASSHYRGDTYEQYF. The CDR3 DNA reads TGTGCCAGCAGCCATTACAGGGGCGACACCTACGAGCAGTACTTC.

A few counts support this clonotype. The chain has TRBV7-9 and TRBJ2-5; the match to TRBD1 covers 8 bases. This CDR3 is built from 15 residues. Germline CDR1 is SEHNR and CDR2 is FQNEAQ (reference sequence). Trimming cost V 6 bases and J 2 bases; bases outside gene matches: 8. Written as DNA, the CDR3 is TGTGCCAGCAGAAATACAGGGGGTTGGCAAGAGACCCAGTACTTC. This encodes CASRNTGGWQETQYF.

The chain employs TRBV6-5 and TRBJ1-6; TRBD1 matches 9 bases. CDR1 MNHEY and CDR2 SVGAGI come from the germline V gene. V lost 6 bases, J lost 7 bases, and 13 bases stayed unmatched. CDR3 length: 17 amino acids. CDR3 protein: CASRHRSQGARNSPLHF. The CDR3 nucleotides read TGTGCCAGCAGACACAGGTCACAGGGGGCGCGAAATTCACCCCTCCACTTT.

This clonotype was detected only a few times. The chain is built from TRBV28 and TRBJ2-6, with TRBD1 matching 9 bases. The length of the CDR3 is 15 residues. The ends lost 6 bases at V and 2 bases at J; junction bases unmatched: 2. Germline lookup yields CDR1 MDHEN and CDR2 SYDVKM. The CDR3 region has the DNA TGTGCCAGCAGCACAGGGGGCGCTGGGGCCAACGTCCTGACTTTC. As protein: CASSTGGAGANVLTF.

This clonotype was picked up a small number of times. This rearrangement joins TRBV7-9 to TRBJ2-3, with 8 positions matching TRBD2. Germline-derived CDR1 and CDR2 are SEHNR and FQNEAQ (reference sequence). CDR3 size: 18 residues. V was clipped by 5 bases and J by 0 bases; unmatched bases: 13. The CDR3 protein is CASSGGTRGTTSTDTQYF. The CDR3 nucleotides are TGTGCCAGCAGCGGCGGGACTAGGGGCACTACTAGCACAGATACGCAGTATTTT. The full variable domain, in which reference TRBV7-9 and TRBJ2-3 provide the parts outside the CDR3, is DTGVSQNPRHKITKRGQNVTFRCDPISEHNRLYWYRQTLGQGPEFLTYFQNEAQLEKSRLLSDRFSAERPKGSFSTLEIQRTEQGDSAMYLCASSGGTRGTTSTDTQYFGPGTRLTVL.

This rearrangement joins TRBV7-9 to TRBJ1-5; D might be TRBD1 (5 bases). This CDR3 contains 15 residues. V was pared by 4 bases and J by 0 bases, with 10 bases between. CDR1 SEHNR and CDR2 FQNEAQ come from the germline V gene (reference sequence). This CDR3 is CASSSGTASNQPQHF. As DNA, the CDR3 is TGTGCCAGCAGCTCGGGGACGGCTAGCAATCAGCCCCAGCATTTT. Supplemented by reference TRBV7-9 and TRBJ1-5, the full variable domain reads DTGVSQNPRHKITKRGQNVTFRCDPISEHNRLYWYRQTLGQGPEFLTYFQNEAQLEKSRLLSDRFSAERPKGSFSTLEIQRTEQGDSAMYLCASSSGTASNQPQHFGDGTRLSIL.

V gene TRBV12-3 or TRBV12-4 combines with J gene TRBJ1-3; D not resolved. The ends were cut back, 2 bases at V and 0 bases at J, with 8 bases in the middle. This CDR3 region has 15 residues. The CDR3 protein is CASSLLGYSGNTIYF. CDR3 in DNA: TGTGCCAGCAGTTTACTAGGGTACTCTGGAAACACCATATATTTT.

The chain joins TRBV7-3 to TRBJ2-7; D is possibly TRBD1 (5 bases). Per the germline V gene, CDR1 is SGHTA and CDR2 is FQGTGA. The CDR3 spans 13 residues. The V gene lost 2 bases and the J gene lost 3 bases, with 8 bases spanning the gap. CDR3 nucleotides: TGTGCCAGCAGCTTAGACAGCCACTACGAGCAGTACTTC. Protein sequence: CASSLDSHYEQYF.

This clonotype was found many times. CDR3 sequence: CASSLLQGGRTEAFF. The CDR3, as DNA: TGCGCCAGCAGCTTGCTCCAGGGGGGTAGGACTGAAGCTTTCTTT. The rearrangement links TRBV5-1 to TRBJ1-1; 7 bases align to TRBD1. The junction had 8 bases not matched to a gene; V was cut back by 1 base and J by 5 bases. Germline CDR1 reads SGHRS; CDR2 reads YFSETQ. The CDR3 spans 15 residues.

This clonotype has more than one count but fewer than ten. The chain combines TRBV5-1 with TRBJ2-3; TRBD1 aligns across 7 bases. Germline V gene data show CDR1 as SGHRS and CDR2 as YFSETQ. The ends lost 3 bases at V and 6 bases at J; junction bases unmatched: 19. This CDR3 has 18 amino acids. The CDR3, as DNA: TGCGCCAGCAGCTGGACAGGATACAAGAGTGGGGAAGCGGATACGCAGTATTTT. Amino acids: CASSWTGYKSGEADTQYF.

CDR3 in amino acids: CASRGQGEKLFF. Here the CDR3 DNA reads TGTGCCAGCAGAGGGCAAGGGGAAAAACTGTTTTTT. V usage is TRBV27 and J usage is TRBJ1-4; D is unresolved. Trimming took off 6 bases at V and 8 bases at J, with 10 bases between the two ends. The germline CDR1 and CDR2 sequences are MNHEY and SMNVEV (reference sequence). This CDR3 is 12 amino acids long.